The TCR beta chain described here comes from a study of blood T cell repertoires in COVID-19 (dated by TCRdb to about 2020). Broadly, across the study: Collaborator samples came from the United States, Italy and Spain and covered acute and convalescent phases of COVID-19. The material from the prospective study consisted of cDNA or gDNA derived from T cells, B-cell-depleted T cells, or PBMCs. Subjects who had been exposed to COVID-19, were actively infected with it, or had recovered from it provided the deeply sampled blood TCRbeta repertoires that made up the dataset. The repertoires were released in a freely available public database intended as a resource for research on the immune response to SARS-CoV-2. Samples were obtained from the ongoing ImmuneRACE study (first 160 participants) and from 1,200 or so subjects provided by 6 global collaborators. Nearly every sample came with metadata listing a de-identified subject ID, COVID-19 status, age in years and sex. Where HLA class I and class II types were available, the types were taken from metadata supplied by the sample provider, not from assay-based typing. Study-wide findings and limitations: How much clinical and demographic metadata was included differed by source and by participant, and the metadata was provided uncurated.

The immunoSEQ Assay, a bias-controlled multiplex PCR, was used to amplify TCRbeta CDR3 regions from genomic DNA. The authors' pipeline ran thus. Nucleated cell counts per sample were estimated from amplification of reference gene primers within the assay. Sequence reads were collapsed and filtered to measure the absolute abundance of every unique TCRbeta CDR3 rearrangement. Productive Simpson clonality was computed per sample as the square root of Simpson's diversity index over productive rearrangements. In TCRdb, the immuneACCESS table is reduced to in-frame sequences with V and J assigned. These tables do not hold every clone; where another copy was compared, an unresolved V gene accounts for under half, and the others remain unexplained. Clone size and the V and J calls come from that table; the DNA yielded D and trimming. The sample profile shows more than 150,000 clones; less than 90% of them were found once. The biggest ten clones account for around 20% of the sample.

Each collaborating institution followed its own protocols to collect whole blood in K2EDTA tubes. Collaborator samples were shipped for TCRbeta analysis as frozen whole blood, isolated PBMCs, or DNA extracted from either sample type. In regard to this clone: There is no known antigen for this receptor. One end of the junction does not line up with germline, which may come from a read error.

Per the germline V gene (reference sequence), LGHDT is the CDR1 and YNNKEL is the CDR2. Measured from the cysteine to the phenylalanine, the CDR3 is 14 residues long. The entry retains the CDR3 DNA only, 42 bases that are in frame from base 1. The sample consisted of peripheral blood. The receptor was isolated from a man aged 70 or older with active or convalescent COVID-19. The chain is encoded by TRBV3-1 (or the pseudogene TRBV3-2) joined to TRBJ1-2; TRBD1 fits 9 bases in the junction. The bases are TGTGCCAGCACCCAACAGGGGGCATTAGCTGGCTACACCTTC. It codes for CASTQQGALAGYTF.